Listed here is a single T cell receptor (beta chain). No antigen is known for it. The CDR3 is made up of 14 amino acids. The ends lost 6 bases at V and 3 bases at J; junction bases unmatched: 4. Germline V CDR1 and CDR2: MNHEY, SVGAGI. Each sample had two DNA replicates, about 0.47 ug blood or approximately 1.5 ug tissue. Assay used: immunoSEQ multiplex PCR; TCRdb lists only in-frame clones, some missing. This sample yields tens of thousands of clones, of which around 80% are seen a single time; around 3.4% belongs to the top ten. The data derive from a study of early stage breast cancer tumors. As for the study in general: Average read coverage per sample was roughly 9.3-fold.

Overall study results and limits: In most of the 16 patients, blood comparison separated tumor from normal breast.

This rearrangement joins TRBV6-5 to TRBJ2-1, with 8 positions matching TRBD1. The receptor's source is a person aged 40-50 years with breast cancer. Material for sequencing was blood. The CDR3 DNA reads TGTGCCAGCAGAGGACAGGGTTTCTACAATGAGCAGTTCTTC. Protein product: CASRGQGFYNEQFF.